This TCR beta chain appears in the sequencing data of a study of human T cells and chemical hapten exposure. V lost 1 base to trimming and J lost 5 bases; unmatched junction nucleotides: 8. The CDR3 extends over 16 amino acids. CDR1 MNHEY and CDR2 SVGAGI come from the germline V gene. This sample's time point: patch test 1, 2 weeks after DPC sensitization. Treatment given: therapeutic diphenylcyclopropenone sensitization with weekly scalp DPC. In its sample, this clonotype was seen a few times. TCRdb re-called the RACE reads through MiXCR, storing one row per CDR3 protein. Here the sample spans some 81,000 distinct CDR3 sequences, roughly 7.2% being singletons.

Material: whole blood, obtained in connection with sensitization to the hapten diphenylcyclopropenone (DPC). V is TRBV6-5 and J is TRBJ1-1; 9 bases align to TRBD1. The receptor was derived from a woman aged 25 to 39 with alopecia areata. Some clones in this sample may be carry-over from other donors' samples. The CDR3 is CASSYFSPGQGTEAFF. The CDR3 DNA reads TGTGCCAGCAGTTACTTCTCGCCGGGACAGGGTACTGAAGCTTTCTTT.